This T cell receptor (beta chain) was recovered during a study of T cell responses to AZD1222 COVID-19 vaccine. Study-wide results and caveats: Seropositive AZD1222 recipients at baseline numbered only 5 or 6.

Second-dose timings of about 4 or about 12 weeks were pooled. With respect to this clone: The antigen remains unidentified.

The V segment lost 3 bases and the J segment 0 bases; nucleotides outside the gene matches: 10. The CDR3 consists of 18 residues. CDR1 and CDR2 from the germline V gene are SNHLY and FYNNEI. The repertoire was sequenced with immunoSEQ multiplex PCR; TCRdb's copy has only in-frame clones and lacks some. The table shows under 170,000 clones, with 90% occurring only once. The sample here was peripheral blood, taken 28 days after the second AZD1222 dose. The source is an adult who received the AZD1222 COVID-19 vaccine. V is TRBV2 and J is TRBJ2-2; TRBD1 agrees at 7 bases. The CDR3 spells CASSDIYWDSSNTGELFF. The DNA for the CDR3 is TGTGCCAGCAGTGATATTTACTGGGACAGTTCGAACACCGGGGAGCTGTTTTTT.